These 27 T cell receptor beta chains were all obtained from the same sample, sequenced in a study of blood T cell repertoires in COVID-19. Assay: immunoSEQ multiplex PCR; the TCRdb copy retains only in-frame clones and omits some. Of 310,000 or so clones in the sample, 70% to 90% were seen once. The specimen sequenced was PBMCs or T cells enriched from blood (not recorded which). The receptor set was obtained from a woman younger than 35 who had recovered from COVID-19.

V and J are TRBV4-1 and TRBJ2-7; 10 nucleotides line up with TRBD1. The trim removed 1 base at V and 3 bases at J, leaving 0 bases unmatched. The germline gives CDR1 MGHRA, CDR2 YSYEKL. The CDR3 is 14 amino acids. CDR3 sequence reads: CASSQGDRGYEQYF. The CDR3 DNA sequence: TGCGCCAGCAGCCAAGGGGACAGGGGCTACGAGCAGTACTTC.

V and J are TRBV7-2 and TRBJ1-1; no definite D call. The V and J ends lost 5 bases and 8 bases respectively, with 15 bases between them. CDR3 length: 13 residues. Germline V gives CDR1 SGHTA, CDR2 FQGNSA. CDR3 residues: CASSPFVQSEAFF. The CDR3 nucleotides are TGTGCCAGCAGCCCCTTTGTGCAAAGCGAAGCTTTCTTT.

V gene TRBV27 combines with J gene TRBJ2-7; D gene unclear. The CDR3 totals 15 residues. Germline loops: CDR1 MNHEY, CDR2 SMNVEV (reference sequence). Deletions cut 5 bases from V and 3 bases from J, with 17 bases between. This CDR3 is CASSPLAVSFYEQYF. In DNA, the CDR3 is TGTGCCAGCAGTCCTTTGGCAGTGTCTTTCTACGAGCAGTACTTC.

The chain joins TRBV10-3 to TRBJ2-3; TRBD2 is a possible D gene (6 bases). The germline gives CDR1 ENHRY, CDR2 SYGVKD. The CDR3 contains 14 residues. V lost 6 bases, J lost 1 base, and 11 bases lay in between. The CDR3 reads CAIRTGGGTDTQYF. CDR3 bases: TGTGCCATCAGGACCGGGGGTGGCACAGATACGCAGTATTTT.

The V call is TRBV28, the J call TRBJ1-1; maybe TRBD1 (6 bases). The CDR3 spans 14 residues. Trimming stripped 5 bases from V and 3 bases from J, with 13 bases between. Germline V gene sequence: CDR1 MDHEN, CDR2 SYDVKM. As DNA, the CDR3 is TGTGCCAGCAGTCCCCAGGGGTACGACACTGAAGCTTTCTTT. It codes for CASSPQGYDTEAFF.

In DNA, the CDR3 is TGTGCCAGCAGCGGGGGCCTGGGTCCACCCACTGAAGCTTTCTTT. Translation: CASSGGLGPPTEAFF. The chain is built from TRBV5-4 and TRBJ1-1; the D gene is possibly TRBD1 (6 bases). The length of the CDR3 is 15 residues. V gave up 4 bases and J gave up 4 bases, with 17 bases separating them. CDR1 SGHNT and CDR2 YYREEE come from the germline V gene (reference sequence). The whole variable domain, remainder taken from reference TRBV5-4 and TRBJ1-1, is ETGVTQSPTHLIKTRGQQVTLRCSSQSGHNTVSWYQQALGQGPQFIFQYYREEENGRGNFPPRFSGLQFPNYSSELNVNALELDDSALYLCASSGGLGPPTEAFFGQGTRLTVV.

The genes are TRBV5-4 and TRBJ2-6; the match to TRBD1 covers 8 bases. There are 16 residues in the CDR3. Germline V gives CDR1 SGHNT, CDR2 YYREEE (reference sequence). V shed 1 base, J shed 2 bases, and the junction held 2 bases outside the gene matches. CDR3 in DNA: TGTGCCAGCAGCTTGTACAGGGGGGCTGGGGCCAACGTCCTGACTTTC. This codes for CASSLYRGAGANVLTF.

This chain joins TRBV28 and TRBJ2-2; tentative D call: TRBD2 (6 bases). CDR3 length: 16 residues. V was pared by 2 bases and J by 1 base, with 11 bases between. Looked up from germline, CDR1 is MDHEN and CDR2 is SYDVKM. The CDR3 DNA sequence: TGTGCCAGCAGTTTACTGGCTAGCGAGAACACCGGGGAGCTGTTTTTT. Its translation is CASSLLASENTGELFF.

This sequence joins TRBV5-6 and TRBJ1-1, with 9 bases aligning to TRBD1. The junction had 5 bases not matched to a gene; V was cut back by 7 bases and J by 4 bases. The CDR3 covers 13 residues. CDR1 and CDR2 (germline): SGHDT, YYEEEE. The CDR3 protein is CASGTGGTTEAFF. In nucleotides, the CDR3 is TGTGCCAGCGGAACAGGGGGCACCACTGAAGCTTTCTTT. The complete variable domain, with remaining parts taken from reference TRBV5-6 and TRBJ1-1, reads DAGVTQSPTHLIKTRGQQVTLRCSPKSGHDTVSWYQQALGQGPQFIFQYYEEEERQRGNFPDRFSGHQFPNYSSELNVNALLLGDSALYLCASGTGGTTEAFFGQGTRLTVV.

This sequence joins TRBV27 and TRBJ2-7; 7 nucleotides line up with TRBD1. This CDR3 spans 17 amino acids. Trimming removed 0 bases from V and 2 bases from J; junction bases left unmatched: 10. CDR1 and CDR2 from the germline V gene are MNHEY and SMNVEV (reference sequence). The CDR3: CASSLSPHRGPPYEQYF. The CDR3 coding sequence is TGTGCCAGCAGTTTATCTCCCCACAGGGGACCACCCTACGAGCAGTACTTC.

The V call is TRBV12-3 or TRBV12-4, the J call TRBJ1-2, with D possibly TRBD1 on 5 matching bases. The CDR3 sequence is 13 residues long. V was clipped by 4 bases and J by 4 bases, with 10 bases between them. DNA for the CDR3: TGTGCCAGCAGTTCCGACAGAAGCTATGGCTACACCTTC. It translates to CASSSDRSYGYTF.

The V and J genes are TRBV7-8 and TRBJ2-7, with 9 bases aligning to TRBD2. V lost 1 base to trimming and J lost 6 bases; unmatched junction nucleotides: 7. This CDR3 has 15 residues. Looked up from germline, CDR1 is SGHVS and CDR2 is FQNEAQ. Written as DNA, the CDR3 is TGTGCCAGCAGCTTAGTCAGCGGGAGGCTTAGCGAGCAGTACTTC. It specifies CASSLVSGRLSEQYF. Using reference TRBV7-8 and TRBJ2-7 for the parts outside the CDR3, the full variable domain is GAGVSQSPRYKVAKRGQDVALRCDPISGHVSLFWYQQALGQGPEFLTYFQNEAQLDKSGLPSDRFFAERPEGSVSTLKIQRTQQEDSAVYLCASSLVSGRLSEQYFGPGTRLTVT.

The rearrangement links TRBV29-1 to TRBJ2-7; a possible D gene is TRBD1 (6 bases). Trimming removed 6 bases at V and 0 bases at J, with 15 bases between. Germline values: CDR1 SQVTM, CDR2 ANQGSEA. The CDR3 sequence is 14 residues long. CDR3 loop: CSVKLQGSSYEQYF. CDR3 in DNA: TGCAGCGTCAAACTACAGGGTTCCTCCTACGAGCAGTACTTC.

V usage is TRBV2 and J usage is TRBJ1-1; 10 positions match TRBD1. CDR1 SNHLY and CDR2 FYNNEI come from the germline V gene. The CDR3 spans 13 residues. V shed 7 bases, J shed 5 bases, and the junction held 4 bases outside the gene matches. The CDR3, as DNA: TGTGCCAGCATGGGACAGGGGAGAACTGAAGCTTTCTTT. Its protein product is CASMGQGRTEAFF.

The V gene is TRBV5-1, the J gene TRBJ1-4, with a weak D call TRBD1 (5 bases). The CDR3 is 13 residues long. The germline gives CDR1 SGHRS, CDR2 YFSETQ. Trimming cost V 3 bases and J 11 bases, with 14 bases left between them. CDR3 nucleotides: TGCGCCAGCAGCTCCCGGGTGGGGGGGAAACTGTTTTTT. Translated, it gives CASSSRVGGKLFF.

This chain joins TRBV7-2 and TRBJ2-7, with D possibly matching TRBD2 (6 bases). CDR1 is SGHTA and CDR2 is FQGNSA in the germline V gene. Trimming pared 2 bases from V and 3 bases from J, leaving 11 bases between. This CDR3 region has 14 residues. The CDR3: CASSLQEGGYEQYF. DNA for the CDR3: TGTGCCAGCAGCTTACAGGAGGGAGGCTACGAGCAGTACTTC.

This chain uses TRBV12-3 or TRBV12-4 with TRBJ1-5; no firm D call. The CDR3 extends over 13 amino acids. Trimming pared 3 bases from V and 5 bases from J, leaving 8 bases between. CDR3 DNA: TGTGCCAGCAGTTTGGAGGGCGATCAGCCCCAGCATTTT. This gives the protein CASSLEGDQPQHF.

V gene TRBV9 combines with J gene TRBJ1-4; 10 nucleotides line up with TRBD1. The CDR3 consists of 17 residues. The germline V gene has CDR1 SGDLS and CDR2 YYNGEE. With V trimmed by 2 bases and J by 7 bases, 11 bases remained unmatched. The CDR3 loop reads CASSVRDRGPQGEKLFF. In DNA, the CDR3 is TGTGCCAGCAGCGTCCGGGACAGGGGTCCACAAGGTGAAAAACTGTTTTTT.

The chain uses TRBV24-1 and TRBJ1-1; a weak D match, TRBD1 (6 bases). The CDR3 sequence is 13 residues long. Germline CDR1 KGHDR, CDR2 SFDVKD. V was trimmed by 6 bases and J by 4 bases, leaving 11 bases between them. In DNA form, the CDR3 reads TGTGCCACCAGTCAGGGGTCACTCACTGAAGCTTTCTTT. Protein sequence: CATSQGSLTEAFF.

This clone was detected once. The CDR3 DNA follows: TGTGCCAGCAGCAACGTATATAGGGGGCTAATCTACGAGCAGTACTTC. Protein sequence: CASSNVYRGLIYEQYF. J is TRBJ2-7 and V is TRBV21-1; TRBD1 reflects the table's D call only, with no check against the DNA. TRBV21-1 is noted as a pseudogene. The CDR3 length is 16 residues.

CDR3 bases: TGTGCCAGCAGCCCTCTCGCCTATAATTCACCCCTCCACTTT. Protein product: CASSPLAYNSPLHF. The chain uses TRBV11-2 and TRBJ1-6; no reliable D call. Trimming stripped 5 bases from V and 2 bases from J, with 7 bases between. The germline V gene encodes CDR1 SGHAT and CDR2 FQNNGV. The CDR3 is 14 amino acids.

The V gene is TRBV24-1, the J gene TRBJ2-1; 8 nucleotides agree with TRBD1. The junction had 7 bases not matched to a gene; V was cut back by 3 bases and J by 4 bases. CDR1 is KGHDR and CDR2 is SFDVKD in the germline V gene. The CDR3 is 16 amino acids. CDR3 sequence: CATSDPGQGGYNEQFF. As DNA, the CDR3 is TGTGCCACCAGTGATCCCGGACAGGGTGGATACAATGAGCAGTTCTTC.

This sequence joins TRBV19 and TRBJ2-1; 10 bases are a match to TRBD2. The CDR3 is 22 residues long. Per the germline V gene, CDR1 is LNHDA and CDR2 is SQIVND (reference sequence). The trim removed 4 bases at V and 3 bases at J, leaving 24 bases unmatched. The CDR3 DNA sequence: TGTGCCAGTAGTAGGGGTGTTTGGGGACTAGCGCTTGGGAGAGACGACTACAATGAGCAGTTCTTC. Protein: CASSRGVWGLALGRDDYNEQFF.

This chain uses TRBV6-5 with TRBJ1-2, with D perhaps TRBD1 (5 bases). Germline V gives CDR1 MNHEY, CDR2 SVGAGI. V dropped 7 bases and J dropped 4 bases, with 10 bases sitting between them. The CDR3 runs to 12 residues. The CDR3 is CASIRGGYGYTF. CDR3 DNA sequence: TGTGCCAGCATACGGGGGGGCTATGGCTACACCTTC.

This clone has just a few counts. The J gene is TRBJ1-2, the V gene TRBV2; D is unclear. The CDR3 is made up of 14 amino acids. Trimming shortened V by 3 bases and J by 7 bases, and 15 bases separated the two germline ends. Germline V lookup: CDR1 SNHLY, CDR2 FYNNEI. The CDR3 loop is CASSDLPGSSGYTF. Written as DNA, the CDR3 is TGTGCCAGCAGTGATCTCCCGGGGTCATCTGGCTACACCTTC. Variable domain in full (rest from reference TRBV2 and TRBJ1-2): EPEVTQTPSHQVTQMGQEVILRCVPISNHLYFYWYRQILGQKVEFLVSFYNNEISEKSEIFDDQFSVERPDGSNFTLKIRSTKLEDSAMYFCASSDLPGSSGYTFGSGTRLTVV.

The chain couples TRBV6-2 or TRBV6-3 to TRBJ2-7; unclear D gene. The CDR3 has 16 amino acids. Germline V gene sequence: CDR1 MNHEY, CDR2 SVGEGT. The germline V and J ends were trimmed by 0 bases and 1 base, with 13 bases remaining between them. The CDR3 bases are TGTGCCAGCAGTTACTCGAAGTGGGCAGCATCCTACGAGCAGTACTTC. Amino acids: CASSYSKWAASYEQYF.

The genes are TRBV10-2 and TRBJ2-5; tentative D call: TRBD2 (6 bases). Trimming removed 4 bases from V and 5 bases from J, with 8 bases in between. This CDR3 is built from 12 residues. In germline, CDR1 is WSHSY, CDR2 SAAADI. The chain's CDR3 is CASSGAGETQYF. The CDR3 bases are TGCGCCAGCAGTGGGGCGGGGGAGACCCAGTACTTC.